The next 28 T cell receptor beta chains were all read from a single sample in a study of cytomegalovirus exposure and HLA in healthy donors. In the PCR, 60 Vbeta and 13 Jbeta primers were used. This table comes from immunoSEQ multiplex PCR, and its TCRdb copy is limited to in-frame clones, with some not included. The data hold about 140,000 clones, with 75% to 90% observed a single time. The sequencing input was PBMCs. The receptors originated from a female donor in good health and CMV-seronegative.

The chain couples TRBV28 to TRBJ2-1; 10 bases fit TRBD1. CDR3 size: 16 residues. The germline V gene has CDR1 MDHEN and CDR2 SYDVKM. The trim removed 3 bases at V and 5 bases at J, leaving 7 bases unmatched. This CDR3 reads CASSFPGTGVNNEQFF. The CDR3 DNA follows: TGTGCCAGCAGTTTTCCCGGGACAGGGGTGAACAATGAGCAGTTCTTC.

The V and J genes are TRBV18 and TRBJ2-1, with 7 bases matching TRBD2. J was trimmed by 2 bases and V by 1 base; bases with no gene match: 8. The CDR3 is 17 residues long. Germline CDR1 reads KGHSH; CDR2 reads LQKENI. CDR3 DNA: TGTGCCAGCTCACCACAGTCTCGGGCGGGGGCCTACAATGAGCAGTTCTTC. Protein product: CASSPQSRAGAYNEQFF.

This clone was detected a few times. The genes are TRBV13 and TRBJ2-2, with 7 positions matching TRBD2. Germline trimming cut 7 bases from V and 2 bases from J; bases unmatched to any gene: 13. The length of the CDR3 is 17 residues. In germline, CDR1 is PRHDT, CDR2 FYEKMQ (reference sequence). The CDR3 DNA sequence: TGTGCCAGCATCCTTACTAGCGCGGGTCTAAACACCGGGGAGCTGTTTTTT. It yields the protein CASILTSAGLNTGELFF.

J is TRBJ2-2 and V is TRBV29-1, with D uncertain. Germline V lookup: CDR1 SQVTM, CDR2 ANQGSEA. V dropped 2 bases and J dropped 0 bases, with 7 bases sitting between them. The CDR3 totals 14 residues. CDR3 protein: CSVEKLPNTGELFF. Here the CDR3 DNA reads TGCAGCGTTGAAAAACTACCGAACACCGGGGAGCTGTTTTTT.

The chain employs TRBV28 and TRBJ2-7; TRBD2 is a possible D gene (5 bases). Trimming took 11 bases from V and 4 from J, leaving 6 bases between them. The germline gives CDR1 MDHEN, CDR2 SYDVKM. This CDR3 is built from 9 residues. Here the CDR3 DNA reads TGTGCCTCGGGGTACGAGCAGTACTTC. As protein: CASGYEQYF. The full variable domain, completed using reference TRBV28 and TRBJ2-7, is DVKVTQSSRYLVKRTGEKVFLECVQDMDHENMFWYRQDPGLGLRLIYFSYDVKMKEKGDIPEGYSVSREKKERFSLILESASTNQTSMYLCASGYEQYFGPGTRLTVT.

This chain joins TRBV7-8 and TRBJ2-7; no clear D. The CDR3 covers 15 residues. CDR1 and CDR2 from the germline V gene are SGHVS and FQNEAQ. V shed 5 bases and J shed 0 bases, with 14 bases lying between them. CDR3 residues: CASSPVRWSSYEQYF. The CDR3 DNA reads TGTGCCAGCAGCCCGGTGCGGTGGAGCTCCTACGAGCAGTACTTC.

J is TRBJ1-1 and V is TRBV28; the match to TRBD1 covers 8 bases. The CDR3 is made up of 13 amino acids. The junction had 0 bases not matched to a gene; V was cut back by 6 bases and J by 0 bases. Germline CDR1 reads MDHEN; CDR2 reads SYDVKM. In DNA, the CDR3 is TGTGCCAGCAGGGACAGGGTGAACACTGAAGCTTTCTTT. Protein: CASRDRVNTEAFF.

V is TRBV6-5 and J is TRBJ2-7; possible D gene TRBD1, 5 bases. The CDR3 has 13 amino acids. The V end lost 4 bases, the J end lost 1 base, and 8 bases lay between the germline ends. Germline V CDR1 and CDR2: MNHEY, SVGAGI. As DNA, the CDR3 is TGTGCCAGCAGTTCCGACAGATCCTACGAGCAGTACTTC. As protein: CASSSDRSYEQYF.

The chain is built from TRBV5-6 and TRBJ2-7; 8 nucleotides line up with TRBD2. CDR1 and CDR2 (germline): SGHDT, YYEEEE. The V segment lost 1 base and the J segment 0 bases; nucleotides outside the gene matches: 12. This CDR3 is 18 amino acids long. The CDR3 DNA sequence: TGTGCCAGCAGCTTGATGGCTAGCGGGTGGGTGGACTCCTACGAGCAGTACTTC. This sequence encodes CASSLMASGWVDSYEQYF.

The chain joins TRBV12-2 to TRBJ2-2; TRBD2, as called in the table, went unchecked against the DNA. TRBV12-2 is described as a pseudogene. The CDR3 is 17 residues long. The CDR3 spells CASRLATSGRATGELFF. Written as DNA, the CDR3 is TGTGCAAGTCGCTTAGCCACTAGCGGGAGAGCCACCGGGGAGCTGTTTTTT.

The chain recombines TRBV29-1 with TRBJ2-3; D gene ambiguous. The CDR3 contains 17 residues. Germline V lookup: CDR1 SQVTM, CDR2 ANQGSEA. V was cut by 3 bases and J by 4 bases, with 23 bases left in between. The CDR3 nucleotides read TGCAGCGTTGAGACTTTTTGGGTCCCGCGAATCGCAGATACGCAGTATTTT. Its translation is CSVETFWVPRIADTQYF.

This sequence joins TRBV25-1 and TRBJ2-7, with 8 positions matching TRBD1. The CDR3 is 12 residues long. V lost 7 bases, J lost 8 bases, and 7 bases stayed unmatched. Germline V lookup: CDR1 MGHDK, CDR2 SYGVNS. CDR3 sequence reads: CASTYGQGKQYF. CDR3 DNA: TGTGCCAGCACCTACGGACAGGGAAAGCAGTACTTC.

Turning to this clone: The same CDR3 is also encoded by other DNA sequences in this sample. The J gene is TRBJ2-5, the V gene TRBV4-1; 10 bases are shared with TRBD2. Germline assignment: CDR1 MGHRA and CDR2 YSYEKL. The CDR3 is made up of 15 amino acids. Germline trimming cut 3 bases from V and 4 bases from J; bases unmatched to any gene: 5. The CDR3 loop is CASSQLAGVGETQYF. In DNA, the CDR3 is TGCGCCAGCAGCCAGCTAGCGGGAGTGGGAGAGACCCAGTACTTC.

The chain carries TRBV28 and TRBJ2-2, with D possibly TRBD1 on 6 matching bases. This CDR3 region has 14 residues. The germline CDR1 and CDR2 sequences are MDHEN and SYDVKM. The V end lost 11 bases, the J end lost 3 bases, and 16 bases lay between the germline ends. CDR3 sequence reads: CAGQRQGYTGELFF. The CDR3 DNA follows: TGTGCCGGCCAGCGGCAGGGGTACACCGGGGAGCTGTTTTTT.

This clone was seen more than once but under ten times. The chain carries TRBV11-2 and TRBJ2-1, with TRBD2 matching over 11 bases. The CDR3 consists of 15 residues. Germline lookup yields CDR1 SGHAT and CDR2 FQNNGV. V was pared by 4 bases and J by 3 bases, with 2 bases of the junction left unmatched. DNA for the CDR3: TGTGCCAGCAGCTGGGGGACTAGCGGCTACAATGAGCAGTTCTTC. Encoded protein: CASSWGTSGYNEQFF.

This rearrangement joins TRBV18 to TRBJ1-1; D is possibly TRBD1 (6 bases). Germline lookup yields CDR1 KGHSH and CDR2 LQKENI. CDR3 length: 14 amino acids. V gave up 7 bases and J gave up 1 base, with 13 bases separating them. The CDR3 spells CASFSRGKNTEAFF. DNA for the CDR3: TGTGCCAGCTTTTCCAGGGGTAAGAACACTGAAGCTTTCTTT. The full variable domain, completed using reference TRBV18 and TRBJ1-1, is NAGVMQNPRHLVRRRGQEARLRCSPMKGHSHVYWYRQLPEEGLKFMVYLQKENIIDESGMPKERFSAEFPKEGPSILRIQQVVRGDSAAYFCASFSRGKNTEAFFGQGTRLTVV.

The rearrangement links TRBV19 to TRBJ1-5, with D maybe TRBD1 (5 bases). The ends were cut back, 3 bases at V and 6 bases at J, with 15 bases in the middle. The CDR3 runs 15 residues. CDR1 and CDR2 from the germline V gene are LNHDA and SQIVND (reference sequence). The CDR3 DNA reads TGTGCCAGTAGTATGTTCCAGGGCGGGGGTCAGCCCCAGCATTTT. This gives the protein CASSMFQGGGQPQHF.

The chain has TRBV4-1 and TRBJ1-1; D may be TRBD1 (6 bases). The V gene's germline CDR1 is MGHRA and CDR2 YSYEKL. Trimming left V 0 bases short and J 0 bases short, with 8 bases between. The CDR3 length is 15 residues. As DNA, the CDR3 is TGCGCCAGCAGCCAAGAGCACAGGGTGAACACTGAAGCTTTCTTT. It yields the protein CASSQEHRVNTEAFF.

In its sample, this clone was seen a few times. Distinct nucleotide sequences in the sample also encode this CDR3. The V gene is TRBV5-1, the J gene TRBJ2-1; the D gene is possibly TRBD2 (6 bases). The germline V gene encodes CDR1 SGHRS and CDR2 YFSETQ. The CDR3 is 15 residues long. Trimming removed 0 bases from V and 0 bases from J, with 7 bases in between. The CDR3 is CASSLDGSSYNEQFF. CDR3 DNA sequence: TGCGCCAGCAGCTTGGACGGGAGCTCCTACAATGAGCAGTTCTTC.

The V call is TRBV18, the J call TRBJ2-2; a possible D gene is TRBD2 (6 bases). In germline, CDR1 is KGHSH, CDR2 LQKENI. Trimming removed 1 base at V and 2 bases at J, with 11 bases between. This CDR3 region has 16 residues. CDR3 in DNA: TGTGCCAGCTCACCACGCCGGGGGTCAAACACCGGGGAGCTGTTTTTT. Amino acids: CASSPRRGSNTGELFF.

The gene calls are TRBV28 and TRBJ1-1; 7 bases map to TRBD1. The V gene end was trimmed by 5 bases and the J gene end by 0 bases; junction bases not matched to a gene: 12. From germline, CDR1 is MDHEN and CDR2 SYDVKM. CDR3 size: 17 residues. CDR3 amino acids: CASSPGTANSMNTEAFF. CDR3 DNA sequence: TGTGCCAGCAGTCCTGGGACAGCTAATTCCATGAACACTGAAGCTTTCTTT.

The chain is built from TRBV25-1 and TRBJ2-3, with D perhaps TRBD1 (6 bases). Deletions cut 4 bases from V and 2 bases from J, with 16 bases between. Germline V lookup: CDR1 MGHDK, CDR2 SYGVNS. The CDR3 runs 16 residues. CDR3 in DNA: TGTGCCAGCAGTGCCTCCGGCAGGGGCTACACAGATACGCAGTATTTT. Protein: CASSASGRGYTDTQYF. Filled out from reference TRBV25-1 and TRBJ2-3, the complete variable domain reads EADIYQTPRYLVIGTGKKITLECSQTMGHDKMYWYQQDPGMELHLIHYSYGVNSTEKGDLSSESTVSRIRTEHFPLTLESARPSHTSQYLCASSASGRGYTDTQYFGPGTRLTVL.

V is TRBV29-1 and J is TRBJ2-7, with no clear D. The CDR3 sequence is 12 residues long. Germline CDR1 and CDR2: SQVTM and ANQGSEA. The ends were cut back, 4 bases at V and 5 bases at J, with 12 bases in the middle. The CDR3 here is CSVVVRIDEQYF. The CDR3 DNA sequence: TGCAGCGTTGTGGTCAGGATCGACGAGCAGTACTTC.

This chain uses TRBV7-3 with TRBJ1-1, with D unresolved. CDR3 length: 15 residues. V was clipped by 1 base and J by 5 bases, with 14 bases between them. Germline loops: CDR1 SGHTA, CDR2 FQGTGA. In DNA form, the CDR3 reads TGTGCCAGCAGCTTAATACCGGGGTCATTAACTGAAGCTTTCTTT. Amino acids: CASSLIPGSLTEAFF.

The V and J genes are TRBV30 and TRBJ2-3, with 7 bases aligning to TRBD1. The CDR3 loop spans 16 amino acids. Germline-derived CDR1 and CDR2 are GTSNPN and SVGIG (reference sequence). Trimming cost V 3 bases and J 1 base; bases outside gene matches: 10. The CDR3 DNA reads TGTGCCTGGAGCTGGGACAGATATAGCGGCACAGATACGCAGTATTTT. This codes for CAWSWDRYSGTDTQYF.

The chain recombines TRBV4-1 with TRBJ2-1; D might be TRBD1 (5 bases). V lost 1 base to trimming and J lost 7 bases, with 8 bases between them. This CDR3 has 13 amino acids. Germline-derived CDR1 and CDR2 are MGHRA and YSYEKL. This CDR3 is CASSQAQGNEQFF. The CDR3 DNA follows: TGCGCCAGCAGCCAAGCCCAGGGAAATGAGCAGTTCTTC.

V gene TRBV6-6 combines with J gene TRBJ1-5; TRBD1 aligns across 7 bases. Trimming took 0 bases from V and 1 from J; bases not matched to a gene: 3. Germline V lookup: CDR1 MNHNY, CDR2 SVGAGI (reference sequence). CDR3 length equals 16 residues. CDR3 sequence reads: CASSYSADRSNQPQHF. CDR3 nucleotides: TGTGCCAGCAGTTACTCGGCGGACAGGAGCAATCAGCCCCAGCATTTT.

The CDR3 DNA follows: TGTGCCTGGAGCCCGGGAGAGACCCAGTACTTC. The encoded protein is CAWSPGETQYF. The chain carries TRBV30 and TRBJ2-5; D gene uncertain. The CDR3 has 11 residues. V dropped 3 bases and J dropped 4 bases, with 6 bases sitting between them. The V gene's germline CDR1 is GTSNPN and CDR2 SVGIG (reference sequence).